A selection of T cell receptor beta chains follows, all from one sample in a study of regulatory T cells in long-lasting Graves disease. TCRdb redid the calling of the multiplex PCR reads with MiXCR, one entry per CDR3 protein. The sample has about 560,000 distinct CDR3 sequences, roughly 16% seen once. These sequences were also reported in another study, on T cells in Graves' hyperthyroidism and ophthalmopathy.

This sample comprised peripheral blood mononuclear cells (PBMCs), obtained at new diagnosis, from a patient treated with antithyroid drugs. The receptors come from a man in his late teens or twenties with Graves disease. The CDR3 runs from the conserved cysteine through the conserved F or W. The D gene is left open where the match is weak. Clone size is not always given. Where it is, it says once, few, many or a class for expanded clones.

abundance: few; j_gene: TRBJ1-1; len: 12; d_gene: NA; v_gene: TRBV20-1; CDR3aa: CSASLLDTVAFF; CDR3nt: TGCAGTGCTAGCCTCCTGGACACGGTTGCTTTCTTT
abundance: NA; j_gene: TRBJ2-2; len: 16; d_gene: TRBD2; v_gene: TRBV4-2; CDR3aa: CASSQEGLASTGELFF; CDR3nt: TGTGCCAGCAGCCAAGAGGGACTAGCTAGCACCGGGGAGCTGTTTTTT
abundance: NA; j_gene: TRBJ1-1; len: 14; d_gene: NA; v_gene: TRBV10-3; CDR3aa: CAISEGQWNTEAFF; CDR3nt: TGTGCCATCAGTGAGGGCCAATGGAACACTGAAGCTTTCTTT
abundance: many; j_gene: TRBJ1-5; len: 14; d_gene: NA; v_gene: TRBV5-1; CDR3aa: CASSLAGQAEPQHF; CDR3nt: TGCGCCAGCAGCTTGGCCGGGCAGGCTGAGCCCCAGCATTTT
abundance: many; j_gene: TRBJ1-1; len: 13; d_gene: NA; v_gene: TRBV7-9; CDR3aa: CASAYGRNTEAFF; CDR3nt: TGTGCCAGCGCTTACGGCAGGAACACTGAAGCTTTCTTT
abundance: many; j_gene: TRBJ2-1; len: 17; d_gene: TRBD2; v_gene: TRBV7-9; CDR3aa: CASSSFLTSGRAYEQFF; CDR3nt: TGTGCCAGCAGTTCCTTCCTGACTAGCGGGAGGGCCTATGAGCAGTTCTTC
abundance: NA; j_gene: TRBJ2-7; len: 14; d_gene: NA; v_gene: TRBV20-1; CDR3aa: CSARDRDNFYEQYF; CDR3nt: TGCAGTGCTAGAGATCGGGACAATTTCTACGAGCAGTACTTC
abundance: few; j_gene: TRBJ1-2; len: 14; d_gene: NA; v_gene: TRBV12-5; CDR3aa: CASGLFQGRGGYTF; CDR3nt: TGTGCTAGTGGTTTGTTTCAGGGGAGGGGGGGCTACACCTTC
abundance: NA; j_gene: TRBJ1-1; len: 12; d_gene: NA; v_gene: TRBV20-1; CDR3aa: CSADSGVTEAFF; CDR3nt: TGCAGTGCCGATTCGGGGGTCACTGAAGCTTTCTTT
abundance: many; j_gene: TRBJ1-3; len: 14; d_gene: NA; v_gene: TRBV7-9; CDR3aa: CASSPRDSGNTIYF; CDR3nt: TGTGCCAGCAGCCCGCGGGACTCTGGAAACACCATATATTTT
abundance: many; j_gene: TRBJ2-1; len: 16; d_gene: TRBD1; v_gene: TRBV28; CDR3aa: CASSLPRDRVYNEQFF; CDR3nt: TGTGCCAGCAGTTTACCCCGGGACAGGGTCTACAATGAGCAGTTCTTC
abundance: few; j_gene: TRBJ1-3; len: 16; d_gene: TRBD1; v_gene: TRBV9; CDR3aa: CASSVGGRGQGNTIYF; CDR3nt: TGTGCCAGCAGCGTAGGCGGGAGGGGGCAAGGAAACACCATATATTTT
abundance: NA; j_gene: TRBJ2-7; len: 13; d_gene: TRBD2; v_gene: TRBV6-2/TRBV6-3; CDR3aa: CASRTSVAYEQYF; CDR3nt: TGTGCCAGCCGGACTAGCGTAGCCTACGAGCAGTACTTC
abundance: NA; j_gene: TRBJ2-5; len: 14; d_gene: NA; v_gene: TRBV18; CDR3aa: CASSPPGSRETQYF; CDR3nt: TGTGCCAGCTCACCACCGGGCAGTAGAGAGACCCAGTACTTC
abundance: few; j_gene: TRBJ2-6; len: 15; d_gene: NA; v_gene: TRBV7-2; CDR3aa: CASSLADSGANVLTF; CDR3nt: TGTGCCAGCAGCTTAGCAGACTCTGGGGCCAACGTCCTGACTTTC
abundance: NA; j_gene: TRBJ2-3; len: 15; d_gene: NA; v_gene: TRBV24-1; CDR3aa: CATSEPTETTDTQYF; CDR3nt: TGTGCCACCAGTGAACCGACAGAGACCACAGATACGCAGTATTTT
abundance: NA; j_gene: TRBJ1-5; len: 11; d_gene: NA; v_gene: TRBV6-1; CDR3aa: CASSDSQPQHF; CDR3nt: TGTGCCAGCAGTGATAGTCAGCCCCAGCATTTT
abundance: few; j_gene: TRBJ2-1; len: 16; d_gene: NA; v_gene: TRBV12-3/TRBV12-4; CDR3aa: CASSHLDWDKWNKQFF; CDR3nt: TGTGCCAGCAGCCACTTAGATTGGGACAAGTGGAATAAGCAGTTCTTC
abundance: few; j_gene: TRBJ2-2; len: 16; d_gene: NA; v_gene: TRBV20-1; CDR3aa: CSARYPLRANTGELFF; CDR3nt: TGCAGTGCTCGATACCCTCTAAGGGCGAACACCGGGGAGCTGTTTTTT
abundance: many; j_gene: TRBJ2-1; len: 15; d_gene: NA; v_gene: TRBV5-1; CDR3aa: CASSLVAVAGNEQFF; CDR3nt: TGCGCCAGCAGCTTGGTTGCTGTGGCGGGCAATGAGCAGTTCTTC
abundance: NA; j_gene: TRBJ1-1; len: 12; d_gene: NA; v_gene: TRBV11-2; CDR3aa: CASSLEVNEAFF; CDR3nt: TGTGCCAGCAGCCTTGAAGTAAACGAAGCTTTCTTT
abundance: NA; j_gene: TRBJ2-2; len: 16; d_gene: NA; v_gene: TRBV7-6; CDR3aa: CASSLVGRGNTGELFF; CDR3nt: TGTGCCAGCAGCTTAGTCGGCAGGGGGAACACCGGGGAGCTGTTTTTT
abundance: many; j_gene: TRBJ1-5; len: 16; d_gene: NA; v_gene: TRBV6-1; CDR3aa: CASTYPLGGVLQPQHF; CDR3nt: TGTGCCAGCACCTACCCGTTGGGCGGTGTTCTTCAGCCCCAGCATTTT
abundance: many; j_gene: TRBJ2-5; len: 13; d_gene: NA; v_gene: TRBV2; CDR3aa: CASSDSFQETQYF; CDR3nt: TGTGCCAGCAGCGACTCATTCCAAGAGACCCAGTACTTC
abundance: many; j_gene: TRBJ2-7; len: 16; d_gene: NA; v_gene: TRBV20-1; CDR3aa: CSARDPNGKGYYEQYF; CDR3nt: TGCAGTGCTAGAGATCCGAACGGGAAGGGGTACTACGAGCAGTACTTC
abundance: few; j_gene: TRBJ1-6; len: 14; d_gene: NA; v_gene: TRBV27; CDR3aa: CASIGGAYNSPLHF; CDR3nt: TGTGCCAGCATTGGGGGCGCGTATAATTCACCCCTCCACTTT